These T cell receptor beta chains were read from a single sample in a study of identical twins. MiXCR, run by TCRdb on the 5' RACE reads, gives a single entry per CDR3 protein. The sample lists 350,000 or so distinct CDR3 sequences, approximately 8.7% seen once, with 7.5% to 9.5% in the top ten. Material: naive T cells sorted from blood. These receptors originate from a woman aged 45 to 65 in good health. The CDR3 runs from the conserved cysteine through the conserved F or W. A D gene is named only where the DNA matches it firmly. Rows give clone size only sometimes, using once, few, many, or a class for an expanded clone.

J | V | size | D | DNA | CDR3
TRBJ2-3 | TRBV5-1 | - | TRBD1 | TGCGCCAGCAGCTTCAGGACAGGGGGGGCAGATACGCAGTATTTT | CASSFRTGGADTQYF
TRBJ2-7 | TRBV6-5 | many | - | TGTGCCAGTCGAGGGCCCACTAACGAGCAGTACTTC | CASRGPTNEQYF
TRBJ2-1 | TRBV19 | few | - | TGTGCCAGTAGTATGATTTCCGGAGGGGGCGAGCAGTTCTTC | CASSMISGGGEQFF
TRBJ2-5 | TRBV29-1 | many | TRBD1 | TGCAGCGTTGAACCCAGGGGGAATACAGAGACCCAGTACTTC | CSVEPRGNTETQYF
TRBJ2-5 | TRBV4-2 | - | TRBD2 | TGTGCCAGCAGCCCCGGCGGTGGCGGGAGAAACTTGGGAGAGACCCAGTACTTC | CASSPGGGGRNLGETQYF
TRBJ1-5 | TRBV7-9 | few | - | TGTGCCAGCAGCACGGACACCCGGCGAGGGCCCCAGCATTTT | CASSTDTRRGPQHF
TRBJ2-5 | TRBV6-6 | - | - | TGTGCCAGCAGTTATGAAGGGTGGCCACAAGAGACCCAGTACTTC | CASSYEGWPQETQYF
TRBJ2-7 | TRBV18 | - | - | TGTGCCAGCTCTCCGGGACCCAGCGGAACCTACGAGCAGTACTTC | CASSPGPSGTYEQYF
TRBJ1-3 | TRBV3-1 | few | - | TGTGCCAGCAGCCCGGGACATCGAAACACCATATATTTT | CASSPGHRNTIYF
TRBJ2-3 | TRBV5-1 | - | - | TGCGCCAGCAGCGGACCGAGTGTGCAGGCCGATACGCAGTATTTT | CASSGPSVQADTQYF
TRBJ2-1 | TRBV20-1 | - | TRBD1 | TGCAGTGCTAGACGACAGGGGCCCTACAATGAGCAGTTCTTC | CSARRQGPYNEQFF
TRBJ1-6 | TRBV12-3/TRBV12-4 | few | - | TGTGCCAGCAGTCTGGCGGGTCGGACAAAGAATTCACCCCTCCACTTT | CASSLAGRTKNSPLHF
TRBJ1-3 | TRBV29-1 | many | - | TGCAGCGTCGACAGCTCTGGAAACACCATATATTTT | CSVDSSGNTIYF
TRBJ1-4 | TRBV15 | - | - | TGTGCCACCAGCAGAGGGTCGGAAACTAATGAAAAACTGTTTTTT | CATSRGSETNEKLFF
TRBJ2-2 | TRBV12-3/TRBV12-4 | - | - | TGTGCCAGCACCTTGTTTGGGGAGCTGTTTTTT | CASTLFGELFF
TRBJ2-3 | TRBV3-1 | - | TRBD2 | TGTGCCAGCAGCCAAGAGTTGGCCAGCGGGAGGGTGGATACGCAGTATTTT | CASSQELASGRVDTQYF
TRBJ1-1 | TRBV9 | - | - | TGTGCCAGCAGCGCCTCCTACAGGGCGAGCACTGAAGCTTTCTTT | CASSASYRASTEAFF
TRBJ1-2 | TRBV20-1 | - | - | TGCAGTGCTAGAGTAGAACCGAGCTATGGCTACACCTTC | CSARVEPSYGYTF